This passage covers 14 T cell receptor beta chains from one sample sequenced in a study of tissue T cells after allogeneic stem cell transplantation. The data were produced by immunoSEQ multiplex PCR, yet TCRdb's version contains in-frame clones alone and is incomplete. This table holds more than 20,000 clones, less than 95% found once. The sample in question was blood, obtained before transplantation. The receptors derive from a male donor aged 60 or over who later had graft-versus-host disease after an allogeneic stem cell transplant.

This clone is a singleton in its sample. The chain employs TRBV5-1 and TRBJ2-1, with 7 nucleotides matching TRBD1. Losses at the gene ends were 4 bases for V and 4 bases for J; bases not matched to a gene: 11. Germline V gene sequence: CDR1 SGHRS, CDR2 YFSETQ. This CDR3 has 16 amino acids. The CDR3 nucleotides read TGCGCCAGCAGCCCGCCGGGACAGAAACCTTACAATGAGCAGTTCTTC. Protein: CASSPPGQKPYNEQFF.

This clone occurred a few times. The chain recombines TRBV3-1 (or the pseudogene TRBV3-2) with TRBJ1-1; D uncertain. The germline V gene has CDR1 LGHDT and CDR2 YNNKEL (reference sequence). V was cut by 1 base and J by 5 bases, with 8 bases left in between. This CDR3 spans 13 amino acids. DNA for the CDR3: TGTGCCAGCAGCCAAGTCGTGGGGACTGAAGCTTTCTTT. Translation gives CASSQVVGTEAFF.

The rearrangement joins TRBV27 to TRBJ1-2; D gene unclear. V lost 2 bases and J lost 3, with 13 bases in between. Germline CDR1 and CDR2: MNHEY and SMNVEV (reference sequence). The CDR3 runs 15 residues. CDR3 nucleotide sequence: TGTGCCAGCAGTTTAGTCCCTGCCAGACACTATGGCTACACCTTC. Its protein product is CASSLVPARHYGYTF.

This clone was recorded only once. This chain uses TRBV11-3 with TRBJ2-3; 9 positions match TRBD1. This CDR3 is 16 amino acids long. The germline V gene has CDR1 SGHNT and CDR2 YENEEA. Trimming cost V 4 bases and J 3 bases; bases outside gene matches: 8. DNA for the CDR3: TGTGCCAGCAGCTACCGGACAGGGGCTTGGACAGATACGCAGTATTTT. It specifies CASSYRTGAWTDTQYF. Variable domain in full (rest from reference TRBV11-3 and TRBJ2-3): EAGVVQSPRYKIIEKKQPVAFWCNPISGHNTLYWYLQNLGQGPELLIRYENEEAVDDSQLPKDRFSAERLKGVDSTLKIQPAELGDSAVYLCASSYRTGAWTDTQYFGPGTRLTVL.

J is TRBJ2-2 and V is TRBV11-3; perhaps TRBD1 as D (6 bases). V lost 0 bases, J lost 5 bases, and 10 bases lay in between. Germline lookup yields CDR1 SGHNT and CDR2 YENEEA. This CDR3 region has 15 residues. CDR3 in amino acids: CASSLDGRGTGELFF. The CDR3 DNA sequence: TGTGCCAGCAGCTTAGATGGCAGGGGTACCGGGGAGCTGTTTTTT.

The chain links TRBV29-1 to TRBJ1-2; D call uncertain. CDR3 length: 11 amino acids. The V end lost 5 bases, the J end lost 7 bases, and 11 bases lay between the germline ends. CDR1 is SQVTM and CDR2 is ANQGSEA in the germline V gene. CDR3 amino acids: CSVNPNSGYTF. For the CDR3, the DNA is TGCAGCGTTAACCCAAATAGTGGCTACACCTTC.

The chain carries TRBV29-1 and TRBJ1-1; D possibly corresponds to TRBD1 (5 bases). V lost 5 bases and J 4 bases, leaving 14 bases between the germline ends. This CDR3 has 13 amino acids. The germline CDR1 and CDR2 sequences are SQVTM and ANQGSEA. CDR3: CSVRGSGGTEAFF. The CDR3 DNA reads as TGCAGCGTTCGAGGGTCGGGGGGCACTGAAGCTTTCTTT. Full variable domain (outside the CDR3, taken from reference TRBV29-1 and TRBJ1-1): SAVISQKPSRDICQRGTSLTIQCQVDSQVTMMFWYRQQPGQSLTLIATANQGSEATYESGFVIDKFPISRPNLTFSTLTVSNMSPEDSSIYLCSVRGSGGTEAFFGQGTRLTVV.

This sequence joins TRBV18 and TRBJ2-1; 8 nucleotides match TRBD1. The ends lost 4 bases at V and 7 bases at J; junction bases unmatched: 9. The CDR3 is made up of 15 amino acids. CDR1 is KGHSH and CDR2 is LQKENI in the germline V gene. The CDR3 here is CASSQGDRLGNEQFF. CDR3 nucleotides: TGTGCCAGCTCACAGGGGGACAGGCTGGGGAATGAGCAGTTCTTC. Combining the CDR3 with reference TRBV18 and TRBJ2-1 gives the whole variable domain NAGVMQNPRHLVRRRGQEARLRCSPMKGHSHVYWYRQLPEEGLKFMVYLQKENIIDESGMPKERFSAEFPKEGPSILRIQQVVRGDSAAYFCASSQGDRLGNEQFFGPGTRLTVL.

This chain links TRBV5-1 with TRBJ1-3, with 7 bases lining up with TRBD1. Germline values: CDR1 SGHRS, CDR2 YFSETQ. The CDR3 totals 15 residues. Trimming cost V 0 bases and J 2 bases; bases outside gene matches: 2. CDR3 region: CASSLEGATGNTIYF. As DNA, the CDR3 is TGCGCCAGCAGCTTGGAGGGGGCGACTGGAAACACCATATATTTT.

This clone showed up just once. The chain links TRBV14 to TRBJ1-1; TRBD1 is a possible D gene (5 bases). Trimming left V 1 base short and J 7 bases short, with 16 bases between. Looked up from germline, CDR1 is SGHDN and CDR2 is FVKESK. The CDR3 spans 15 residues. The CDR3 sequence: CASSQGGRMYGEAFF. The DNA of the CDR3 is TGTGCCAGCAGCCAAGGGGGCAGGATGTATGGTGAAGCTTTCTTT.

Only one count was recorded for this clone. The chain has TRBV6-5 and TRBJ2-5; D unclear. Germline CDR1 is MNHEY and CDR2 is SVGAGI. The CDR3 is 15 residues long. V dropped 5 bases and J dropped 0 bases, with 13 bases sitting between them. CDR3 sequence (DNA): TGTGCCAGCAGTAAGACCCCAAAGTACCAAGAGACCCAGTACTTC. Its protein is CASSKTPKYQETQYF.

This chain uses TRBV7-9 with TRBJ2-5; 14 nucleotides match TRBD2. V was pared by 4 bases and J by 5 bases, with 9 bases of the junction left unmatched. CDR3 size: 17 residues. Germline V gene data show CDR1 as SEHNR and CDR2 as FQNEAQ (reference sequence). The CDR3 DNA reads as TGTGCCAGCAGCTCCTGGGGACTAGCGGGAGAGTTGGAGACCCAGTACTTC. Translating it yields CASSSWGLAGELETQYF.

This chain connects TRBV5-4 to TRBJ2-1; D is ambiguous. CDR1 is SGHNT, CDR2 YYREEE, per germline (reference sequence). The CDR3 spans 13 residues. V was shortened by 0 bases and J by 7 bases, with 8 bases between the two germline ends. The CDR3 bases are TGTGCCAGCAGCTTGGAGTGGGATAATGAGCAGTTCTTC. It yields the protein CASSLEWDNEQFF.

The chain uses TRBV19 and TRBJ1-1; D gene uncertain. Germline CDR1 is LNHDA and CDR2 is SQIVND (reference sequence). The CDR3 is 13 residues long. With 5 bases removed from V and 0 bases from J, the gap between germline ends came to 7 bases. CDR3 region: CASSWRMNTEAFF. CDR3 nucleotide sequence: TGTGCCAGTAGTTGGCGGATGAACACTGAAGCTTTCTTT.